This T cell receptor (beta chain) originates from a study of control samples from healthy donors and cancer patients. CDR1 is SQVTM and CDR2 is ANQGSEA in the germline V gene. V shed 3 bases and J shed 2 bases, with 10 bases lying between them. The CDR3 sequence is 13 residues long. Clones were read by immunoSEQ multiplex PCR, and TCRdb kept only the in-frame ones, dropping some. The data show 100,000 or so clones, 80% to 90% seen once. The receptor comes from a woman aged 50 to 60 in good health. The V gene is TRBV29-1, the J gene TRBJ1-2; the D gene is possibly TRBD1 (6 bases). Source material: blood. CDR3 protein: CSVDRTDNYGYTF. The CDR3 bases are TGCAGCGTTGACCGGACAGACAACTATGGCTACACCTTC.